Presented here are 17 T cell receptor beta chains from one specimen sequenced in a study of blood T cell repertoires in COVID-19. The assay was immunoSEQ multiplex PCR, and TCRdb's table has in-frame clones only and misses some. The sample lists around 240,000 clones, 70% to 85% occurring once. Sample: peripheral blood. The receptor source for this set is a woman older than 75 with acute or convalescent COVID-19.

This chain uses TRBV19 with TRBJ1-4; weak D call: TRBD1 (5 bases). Per the germline V gene, CDR1 is LNHDA and CDR2 is SQIVND (reference sequence). This CDR3 spans 16 amino acids. Trimming cost V 7 bases and J 4 bases, with 19 bases left between them. The CDR3 loop reads CASTNQGALYNEKLFF. CDR3 bases: TGTGCCAGTACCAACCAAGGGGCACTTTATAATGAAAAACTGTTTTTT.

The gene calls are TRBV6-5 and TRBJ2-3, with D perhaps matching TRBD1 (5 bases). V was shortened by 5 bases and J by 2 bases, with 14 bases between the two germline ends. The CDR3 totals 15 residues. Germline V CDR1 and CDR2: MNHEY, SVGAGI. Here the CDR3 reads CASSPTQTATDTQYF. CDR3 DNA: TGTGCCAGCAGTCCTACTCAGACAGCCACAGATACGCAGTATTTT.

The chain employs TRBV4-2 and TRBJ1-2; 8 bases are a match to TRBD1. The CDR3 runs 14 residues. The germline gives CDR1 LGHNA, CDR2 YNFKEQ. V lost 3 bases to trimming and J lost 1 base; unmatched junction nucleotides: 1. The CDR3 protein is CASSHDRGNYGYTF. The CDR3 nucleotides read TGTGCCAGCAGCCATGACAGGGGTAACTATGGCTACACCTTC.

The rearrangement links TRBV11-3 to TRBJ2-3; TRBD1 matches 9 bases. This CDR3 is 14 amino acids long. The junction had 11 bases not matched to a gene; V was cut back by 5 bases and J by 11 bases. Per the germline V gene, CDR1 is SGHNT and CDR2 is YENEEA. The CDR3 is CASSADEPGQGQYF. The DNA of the CDR3 is TGTGCCAGCAGCGCAGACGAACCGGGACAGGGGCAGTATTTT. The full variable domain, its missing parts supplied by reference TRBV11-3 and TRBJ2-3, is EAGVVQSPRYKIIEKKQPVAFWCNPISGHNTLYWYLQNLGQGPELLIRYENEEAVDDSQLPKDRFSAERLKGVDSTLKIQPAELGDSAVYLCASSADEPGQGQYFGPGTRLTVL.

The CDR3 here is CASSGPPVWGQGASEQYF. CDR3 nucleotides: TGTGCCAGCAGTGGTCCCCCGGTTTGGGGACAGGGGGCCTCCGAGCAGTACTTC. This chain joins TRBV6-4 and TRBJ2-7, with 12 bases lining up with TRBD1. CDR1 MRHNA and CDR2 SNTAGT come from the germline V gene. This CDR3 is built from 18 residues. After removal of 4 bases from V and 6 bases from J, the junction contained 16 bases not matched to a gene.

The V call is TRBV5-8, the J call TRBJ1-6; D gene uncertain. Deletions cut 1 base from V and 7 bases from J, with 9 bases between. The CDR3 consists of 14 residues. Germline loops: CDR1 SGHTS, CDR2 YDEGEE. The DNA for the CDR3 is TGTGCCAGCAGCTTGTCCCGCGGGAATTCACCCCTCCACTTT. As protein: CASSLSRGNSPLHF.

The V gene is TRBV18, the J gene TRBJ2-3; 9 nucleotides match TRBD2. This CDR3 is built from 16 residues. Germline trimming cut 5 bases from V and 2 bases from J; bases unmatched to any gene: 8. Germline CDR1 reads KGHSH; CDR2 reads LQKENI. The CDR3 bases are TGTGCCAGCTCATCGCGGTCTAGCGGGGACACAGATACGCAGTATTTT. Its translation is CASSSRSSGDTDTQYF. The whole variable domain, remainder taken from reference TRBV18 and TRBJ2-3, is NAGVMQNPRHLVRRRGQEARLRCSPMKGHSHVYWYRQLPEEGLKFMVYLQKENIIDESGMPKERFSAEFPKEGPSILRIQQVVRGDSAAYFCASSSRSSGDTDTQYFGPGTRLTVL.

The V and J genes are TRBV19 and TRBJ1-2, with D uncertain. The germline V gene has CDR1 LNHDA and CDR2 SQIVND (reference sequence). The CDR3 consists of 13 residues. The V end was cut by 1 base, the J end by 8 bases, with 11 bases between. CDR3 in amino acids: CASSIAHSTGYTF. The CDR3 DNA reads as TGTGCCAGTAGTATAGCCCACAGTACGGGCTACACCTTC.

V and J are TRBV5-1 and TRBJ2-1; D ambiguous. This CDR3 spans 12 amino acids. Germline CDR1 SGHRS, CDR2 YFSETQ. The V and J ends lost 3 bases and 6 bases respectively, with 7 bases between them. CDR3 bases: TGCGCCAGCAGCTGGAGCGTCAATGAGCAGTTCTTC. Amino acids: CASSWSVNEQFF.

V usage is TRBV5-1 and J usage is TRBJ2-5, with 13 bases lining up with TRBD2. The trim removed 4 bases at V and 13 bases at J, leaving 10 bases unmatched. This CDR3 spans 14 amino acids. The germline gives CDR1 SGHRS, CDR2 YFSETQ. Here the CDR3 DNA reads TGCGCCAGCAGCCCCGGGACTAGCGGGACGCGGTGGTACTTC. It translates to CASSPGTSGTRWYF.

The chain uses TRBV7-2 and TRBJ2-3; D might be TRBD2 (7 bases). The CDR3 totals 16 residues. The V end was cut by 0 bases, the J end by 1 base, with 11 bases between. The germline CDR1 and CDR2 sequences are SGHTA and FQGNSA. CDR3 region: CASSLAGGLGTDTQYF. The DNA for the CDR3 is TGTGCCAGCAGCTTAGCCGGGGGGCTTGGCACAGATACGCAGTATTTT.

The gene calls are TRBV24-1 and TRBJ2-3; 7 bases line up with TRBD1. The CDR3 is made up of 16 amino acids. In germline, CDR1 is KGHDR, CDR2 SFDVKD. Trimming at V came to 3 bases and at J to 6 bases, leaving 11 bases not matched to a gene. In DNA, the CDR3 is TGTGCCACCAGTGATCCCGGCACAGGGGCTGGGGATACGCAGTATTTT. Its translation: CATSDPGTGAGDTQYF.

J is TRBJ2-7 and V is TRBV6-5, with 8 bases that match TRBD1. The trim removed 3 bases at V and 3 bases at J, leaving 7 bases unmatched. The CDR3 spans 15 residues. CDR1 is MNHEY, CDR2 SVGAGI, per germline. CDR3: CASSYRADRDYEQYF. CDR3 sequence (DNA): TGTGCCAGCAGTTATCGGGCGGACAGGGACTACGAGCAGTACTTC.

This clone was picked up one time. One junction end disagrees with the germline gene, perhaps due to a read error. The genes are TRBV19 and TRBJ1-6; TRBD1 is a possible D gene (5 bases). This CDR3 region has 15 residues. Per germline, CDR1 LNHDA and CDR2 SQIVND (reference sequence). CDR3 sequence (DNA): TGTGCCAGTACCCTCCGGGACTCCTCTAATTCACCCCTCCACTTT. It is translated as CASTLRDSSNSPLHF.

This rearrangement joins TRBV7-2 to TRBJ2-1; 9 positions agree with TRBD2. CDR1 SGHTA and CDR2 FQGNSA come from the germline V gene. This CDR3 region has 17 residues. V dropped 1 base and J dropped 6; count of bases not matched to a gene: 10. CDR3 loop: CASSLVKSTSGFNEQFF. In nucleotides, the CDR3 is TGTGCCAGCAGCTTAGTTAAATCGACTAGCGGCTTCAATGAGCAGTTCTTC.

The chain joins TRBV28 to TRBJ1-6; D possibly corresponds to TRBD1 (6 bases). The CDR3 has 16 amino acids. Trimming stripped 1 base from V and 9 bases from J, with 16 bases between. Germline V gene data show CDR1 as MDHEN and CDR2 as SYDVKM. This chain's CDR3 is CASSLYPGENSSPLHF. The CDR3 DNA sequence: TGTGCCAGCAGTTTATACCCAGGGGAAAATAGTTCACCCCTCCACTTT.

The genes are TRBV6-1 and TRBJ1-2, with D possibly being TRBD1 (6 bases). Deletions cut 0 bases from V and 6 bases from J, with 17 bases between. The CDR3 totals 16 residues. Germline V CDR1 and CDR2: MNHNS, SASEGT. The CDR3 loop reads CASSEAPRGGLNGYTF. The CDR3 DNA reads TGTGCCAGCAGTGAAGCGCCGCGGGGGGGGCTGAATGGCTACACCTTC.